The 5 T cell receptor beta chains presented below share a single source sample, sequenced in a study of graft-versus-host responses after intestinal transplantation. These receptors lack a known antigen. Only in-frame clones appear in the TCRdb table, and some are missing; sequencing was by immunoSEQ multiplex PCR. The sample lists over 55,000 clones; about 90% were seen once. The source material was unstimulated CD8+ T cells sorted from spleen or lymph node cells, sampled before intestinal transplant. All receptors derive from a human donor who received an intestinal transplant.

The chain uses TRBV5-6 and TRBJ1-1; D possibly corresponds to TRBD1 (6 bases). The CDR3 length is 14 residues. V lost 3 bases and J 4 bases, leaving 13 bases between the germline ends. The germline V gene has CDR1 SGHDT and CDR2 YYEEEE. CDR3 DNA sequence: TGTGCCAGCAGCTCAGGGGACCGGGGCACTGAAGCTTTCTTT. It translates to CASSSGDRGTEAFF. Together with reference TRBV5-6 and TRBJ1-1, the CDR3 gives the full variable domain: DAGVTQSPTHLIKTRGQQVTLRCSPKSGHDTVSWYQQALGQGPQFIFQYYEEEERQRGNFPDRFSGHQFPNYSSELNVNALLLGDSALYLCASSSGDRGTEAFFGQGTRLTVV.

J is TRBJ2-1 and V is TRBV27; no clear D. The CDR3 is 13 amino acids. Germline V gives CDR1 MNHEY, CDR2 SMNVEV (reference sequence). V gave up 2 bases and J gave up 7 bases, with 9 bases separating them. As DNA, the CDR3 is TGTGCCAGCAGTTTAGGTGGAGTAAATGAGCAGTTCTTC. It codes for CASSLGGVNEQFF.

This clone appeared a few times. V gene TRBV29-1 combines with J gene TRBJ2-5, with TRBD2 matching over 8 bases. The junction had 8 bases not matched to a gene; V was cut back by 4 bases and J by 7 bases. CDR1 and CDR2 from the germline V gene are SQVTM and ANQGSEA. This CDR3 comprises 13 residues. Written as DNA, the CDR3 is TGCAGCGTTGTAGCGGGGCCGGGCGGGACCCAGTACTTC. It codes for CSVVAGPGGTQYF. Filled out from reference TRBV29-1 and TRBJ2-5, the complete variable domain reads SAVISQKPSRDICQRGTSLTIQCQVDSQVTMMFWYRQQPGQSLTLIATANQGSEATYESGFVIDKFPISRPNLTFSTLTVSNMSPEDSSIYLCSVVAGPGGTQYFGPGTRLLVL.

This chain links TRBV25-1 with TRBJ2-5; D is unclear. The last part of the DNA fits TRBJ2-7 better; the J call may be wrong. This CDR3 spans 12 amino acids. Germline CDR1 reads MGHDK; CDR2 reads SYGVNS. In DNA, the CDR3 is TGTGCCAGCATTTCTCCAGGCTACGAGCAGTACTTC. Translated: CASISPGYEQYF.

The CDR3 DNA follows: TGTGCCAGCAGCCTAGAGTGGGCGGGGTCCTACGAGCAGTACTTC. Its translation: CASSLEWAGSYEQYF. V usage is TRBV27 and J usage is TRBJ2-7, with D perhaps TRBD2 (6 bases). Trimming shortened V by 6 bases and J by 1 base, and 16 bases separated the two germline ends. There are 15 residues in the CDR3. Germline-derived CDR1 and CDR2 are MNHEY and SMNVEV (reference sequence).